This T cell receptor beta chain was documented in a study of blood T cells in healthy people across ages (dated by TCRdb to between 2014 and 2017). At the level of the whole study: Template switching captured roughly one uniquely barcoded TCR beta cDNA molecule per two T cells in model experiments. To track age-related changes in TCR beta repertoire diversity, the study relied on deep sequencing normalized with unique cDNA molecular identifiers. Donors were grouped into four age groups: young (average approximately 15 years), middle-aged (roughly 37), aged (roughly 62) and long-lived (approximately 81). To avoid experimental bias, donors of different ages were randomly spread across the sequencing lanes. Using the same blood draw, the study looked at two additional independent replicas of 1 million unique cDNA reads for two donors, one aged 18 to 30 and the other aged 80 or older.

Donors were under 40 systemically healthy Caucasian individuals from Russia aged 6 to 90 years. Each donor gave 8.5 to 10 milliliters of peripheral blood, collected into EDTA-treated Vacutainer tubes. Ficoll-Paque density-gradient centrifugation was used to isolate PBMCs, with at least 6.5 million per sample. Trizol reagent was used to extract total RNA from PBMCs, with at least 6 micrograms per sample. Naive CD45RAhigh/CD27high T cell percentages were measured by flow cytometry on a PBMC aliquot from every donor. CDR1 MNHNY and CDR2 SVGAGI are derived from the germline V gene (reference sequence). The CDR3, from cysteine to phenylalanine, totals 12 residues. The CDR3 DNA has 36 bases and is translated from base 1. V is shortened by 6 bases, J by 7 bases, and the region joining them spans 13 bases. What the research found in general, with its limitations: Compared with the aged group, the long-lived group had more naive CD4+ T cells, fewer expanded clones and increased TCR diversity, a pattern suggesting age selection. Observed TCR beta diversity per million T cells fell roughly linearly with age, and a significant reduction was already apparent by age about 36. Conclusive comparison of naive and antigen-experienced compartments was prevented by the profiling of bulk unsorted PBMCs. Estimates of total diversity based on one million sequenced T cells were regarded as lower bounds and as underestimates. A strong correlation was found between observed TCR beta diversity and the percentage of naive T cells measured by flow cytometry. Because the CMV infection status of the donors was unknown, age-related changes in expanded clonotypes may potentially have been confounded.

Notes on this clonotype: Its cognate antigen has yet to be identified. Base qualities are missing; no much larger clone stands one base away.

Libraries were built with 5' RACE. TCRdb lists the instrument as Illumina HiSeq 2500. A second PCR of roughly 7 to 11 cycles was performed with a sample-barcoded 5' primer and a J-beta primer mix. A unique molecular identifier was introduced onto each TCR beta cDNA molecule by a template-switch 5' adaptor carrying 12 random nucleotides. Each sample yielded at least 3 million CDR3-containing paired-end reads. All of the RNA was converted into first-strand cDNA using the Mint cDNA synthesis kit, with a TRBC-specific oligonucleotide serving as the primer. All cDNA was treated with uracil-DNA glycosylase and then went through a first 18-cycle PCR with the universal primers M1SS and BC2_uni_R. Concerning the study's data processing: Normalization of each sample was performed by random selection of 1 million high-quality reads, each carrying a distinct molecular identifier. Instead of being binned into consensus sequences, reads with shared molecular identifiers were discarded. MiTCR, with a Q25 quality threshold and the strictest error-elimination algorithm, was used for CDR3 identification, clonotype clustering and error correction. Lower-bound total TCR beta diversity was estimated with a nonparametric unseen species model using Euler transformation. TCRdb reran the public reads through fastp at Q25 and MiXCR, keeping productive beta chains. CDR3 protein duplicates are merged, each entry listing the most common genes and DNA. TCRdb's processing, not the authors' own work, is the source of the V and J calls. Within this sample are some 550,000 distinct CDR3 sequences, with 47% of them counted one time only. Just under 25% of the sample is in the top ten clones.

The sequence derives from an elderly man in good health. The sample was blood. The sequence links TRBV6-6 to TRBJ2-7; a weak D assignment points to TRBD2 (6 bases agree). The CDR3 amino acid sequence is: CASSGRGMEQYF. The DNA sequence is given as TGTGCCAGCAGCGGCCGGGGGATGGAGCAGTACTTC.